This T cell receptor (beta chain) was obtained from a study of cytomegalovirus exposure and HLA in healthy donors. Looking at the study overall: Earlier sequencing of 150 million to 200 million T cells yielded roughly 120 million unique TCR beta sequences. General study points: Association with HLA alleles at 0.05 false discovery rate was found for 16,951 TCR beta sequences in a later analysis.

In the case of this clone: Its antigen remains unknown.

The CDR3 loop spans 14 amino acids. The germline V and J ends were trimmed by 1 base and 4 bases, with 8 bases remaining between them. Germline assignment: CDR1 SGHDN and CDR2 FVKESK. The PCR had 60 Vbeta and 13 Jbeta primers. TCRdb's copy holds only in-frame clones and misses some; the assay was immunoSEQ multiplex PCR. Among around 93,000 clones, roughly four fifths were seen once, and the ten largest hold about 3.4%. The rearrangement links TRBV14 to TRBJ2-1; maybe TRBD2 (5 bases). This receptor was identified in a young man in good health and CMV-seropositive. Sequenced input: PBMCs. The CDR3 bases are TGTGCCAGCAGCCAAGTAACGGGGTACAATGAGCAGTTCTTC. It codes for CASSQVTGYNEQFF.